Listed here are 11 T cell receptor beta chains from one sample, sequenced in a study of shared clonotypes between healthy human individuals. Sequenced by immunoSEQ multiplex PCR; TCRdb stores in-frame clones only, minus some. Found here are roughly 500,000 clones, around 78% of them singletons; the top ten hold over 10%. Sequenced sample: PBMCs. These receptors all stem from a woman in her forties in good health. Some clones in this sample may be carry-over from other donors' samples.

Worth noting for this clone: Other DNA sequences within the sample encode an identical CDR3. The chain uses TRBV9 and TRBJ2-7, with TRBD2 matching over 8 bases. The CDR3 consists of 13 residues. Germline V gives CDR1 SGDLS, CDR2 YYNGEE. The trim removed 5 bases at V and 3 bases at J, leaving 4 bases unmatched. In DNA form, the CDR3 reads TGTGCCAGCAGTCCCGGGACTAGCTACGAGCAGTACTTC. This codes for CASSPGTSYEQYF.

Comment on this clone: The identical CDR3 is also encoded by other nucleotide sequences in the sample. The V and J genes are TRBV19 and TRBJ2-7, with no clear D. CDR3 length equals 14 residues. V lost 3 bases, J lost 0 bases, and 9 bases lay in between. CDR1 LNHDA and CDR2 SQIVND come from the germline V gene (reference sequence). The CDR3 protein is CASSIRAGSYEQYF. CDR3 DNA: TGTGCCAGTAGTATTCGGGCAGGCTCCTACGAGCAGTACTTC.

CDR3 DNA sequence: TGTGCCAGCAGCTTCCGGGGATCGACAGGGGCTCGGGAGCAGTACTTC. It translates to CASSFRGSTGAREQYF. The chain carries TRBV28 and TRBJ2-7; TRBD1 aligns across 8 bases. The CDR3 sequence is 16 residues long. The V gene end was trimmed by 6 bases and the J gene end by 7 bases; junction bases not matched to a gene: 17. Germline CDR1 is MDHEN and CDR2 is SYDVKM.

V and J are TRBV5-4 and TRBJ2-7, with TRBD1 matching over 7 bases. The CDR3 length is 18 residues. The germline V gene encodes CDR1 SGHNT and CDR2 YYREEE (reference sequence). V lost 0 bases, J lost 4 bases, and 16 bases stayed unmatched. The CDR3 DNA follows: TGTGCCAGCAGCTTGGCCCGCGGTTCAGGGGGAGTAATGTACGAGCAGTACTTC. This translates into CASSLARGSGGVMYEQYF. The full variable domain, in which reference TRBV5-4 and TRBJ2-7 provide the parts outside the CDR3, is ETGVTQSPTHLIKTRGQQVTLRCSSQSGHNTVSWYQQALGQGPQFIFQYYREEENGRGNFPPRFSGLQFPNYSSELNVNALELDDSALYLCASSLARGSGGVMYEQYFGPGTRLTVT.

The table lists this clone with a few counts. The rearrangement uses TRBV19 and TRBJ1-3, with D uncertain. Trimming removed 6 bases from V and 0 bases from J, with 6 bases in between. The CDR3 length is 13 residues. Per germline, CDR1 LNHDA and CDR2 SQIVND (reference sequence). The chain's CDR3 is CASSEVSGNTIYF. CDR3 nucleotide sequence: TGTGCCAGTAGCGAAGTCTCTGGAAACACCATATATTTT.

The J gene is TRBJ2-3, the V gene TRBV7-2; D not resolved. The germline V gene encodes CDR1 SGHTA and CDR2 FQGNSA. Trimming pared 5 bases from V and 2 bases from J, leaving 5 bases between. The CDR3 contains 12 residues. In DNA form, the CDR3 reads TGTGCCAGCAGCCACTACACAGATACGCAGTATTTT. As protein: CASSHYTDTQYF. The whole variable domain, filled in from reference TRBV7-2 and TRBJ2-3, reads GAGVSQSPSNKVTEKGKDVELRCDPISGHTALYWYRQSLGQGLEFLIYFQGNSAPDKSGLPSDRFSAERTGGSVSTLTIQRTQQEDSAVYLCASSHYTDTQYFGPGTRLTVL.

This chain uses TRBV7-2 with TRBJ2-3; weak D call: TRBD1 (5 bases). Germline assignment: CDR1 SGHTA and CDR2 FQGNSA. There are 16 residues in the CDR3. Trimming took 2 bases from V and 2 from J, leaving 14 bases between them. DNA of the CDR3: TGTGCCAGCAGCTTATGGCAGGGTCGGAACACAGATACGCAGTATTTT. This sequence encodes CASSLWQGRNTDTQYF.

V is TRBV5-4 and J is TRBJ2-7; D is ambiguous. The CDR3 contains 14 residues. The V gene lost 2 bases and the J gene lost 0 bases, with 9 bases spanning the gap. CDR1 SGHNT and CDR2 YYREEE come from the germline V gene (reference sequence). For the CDR3, the DNA is TGTGCCAGCAGCTTTACATCGGACTCCTACGAGCAGTACTTC. This codes for CASSFTSDSYEQYF.

The CDR3, as DNA: TGCGCCAGCAGCCCCCAGGCGGCCTCCTACAATGAGCAGTTCTTC. Encoded protein: CASSPQAASYNEQFF. The rearrangement joins TRBV5-1 to TRBJ2-1; D gene unclear. The CDR3 extends over 15 amino acids. Between the trimmed V and J ends, which lost 4 bases and 0 bases, there was a span of 11 bases. CDR1 is SGHRS and CDR2 is YFSETQ in the germline V gene. Full variable domain (rest looked up from reference TRBV5-1 and TRBJ2-1): KAGVTQTPRYLIKTRGQQVTLSCSPISGHRSVSWYQQTPGQGLQFLFEYFSETQRNKGNFPGRFSGRQFSNSRSEMNVSTLELGDSALYLCASSPQAASYNEQFFGPGTRLTVL.

This clone has a handful of counts. This chain uses TRBV29-1 with TRBJ2-7; D is undetermined. The CDR3 sequence is 11 residues long. CDR1 and CDR2 from the germline V gene are SQVTM and ANQGSEA. Trimming stripped 6 bases from V and 4 bases from J, with 10 bases between. The CDR3 here is CSVRLTYEQYF. In DNA form, the CDR3 reads TGCAGCGTCCGACTGACTTACGAGCAGTACTTC.

V gene TRBV29-1 combines with J gene TRBJ1-2, with D unclear. Looked up from germline, CDR1 is SQVTM and CDR2 is ANQGSEA. With 7 bases removed from V and 4 bases from J, the gap between germline ends came to 25 bases. This CDR3 is 16 amino acids long. CDR3 DNA sequence: TGCAGCGCTGTTGTCTTCGTCCGGGAGGCTGGCTATGGCTACACCTTC. Its protein is CSAVVFVREAGYGYTF.